The source of this T cell receptor beta chain is a study of cytotoxic CD8 clonotypes in ibrutinib-treated CLL. The trim removed 4 bases at V and 4 bases at J, leaving 7 bases unmatched. Germline CDR1 reads SGDLS; CDR2 reads YYNGEE. The CDR3 is 15 residues long. Sequenced by immunoSEQ multiplex PCR; TCRdb stores in-frame clones only, minus some. The table lists about 97,000 clones, roughly three quarters of them singletons, with just under 25% in the top ten. The clonotype originates from a human donor with chronic lymphocytic leukemia. The J gene is TRBJ2-3, the V gene TRBV9, with 9 bases aligning to TRBD2. The source was PBMCs, collected after 24 months of ibrutinib treatment. The CDR3 DNA reads TGTGCCAGCAGCCCCCGGGTAGCGGGAGCAGATACGCAGTATTTT. This codes for CASSPRVAGADTQYF.